One T cell receptor beta chain is described in this entry. What it binds is not known. This record comes from a study of CD8+CD57+ T cells in acquired aplastic anemia. Whole-study context: Healthy donor CD4+ cell samples had a mean of around 10 million reads.

Germline V gene lookup returns CDR1 MGHRA and CDR2 YSYEKL. The CDR3 sequence is 15 residues long. The ends were cut back, 0 bases at V and 3 bases at J, with 9 bases in the middle. TCR beta VDJ combinations and CDR3 sequences were profiled from genomic DNA. From the reads, TCRdb called clonotypes with MiXCR, one entry per CDR3 protein. Of 62,000 or so distinct CDR3 sequences in the sample, around half are singletons; the top ten hold approximately 8.3%. Study-wide findings and caveats: Between patients and controls, CD8+ Simpson's diversity did not vary significantly. Overlap between patients and controls comprised almost 30 CD8+ CDR3 sequences.

The chain uses TRBV4-1 and TRBJ1-5; D is unresolved. The sequence was collected from a human donor in good health, serving as a control. Sequenced: sorted CD4+, CD8+, or CD8+CD57+ T cells (not recorded which) from PBMCs. The DNA for the CDR3 is TGCGCCAGCAGCCAAGAGGAAAGAGTCAATCAGCCCCAGCATTTT. Protein: CASSQEERVNQPQHF.